This T cell receptor (beta chain) was identified during a study of post-analysis software for immune sequencing data. Study-wide context: Courses of disease covered relapsing-remitting, secondary progressive and progressive-relapsing multiple sclerosis. The study, taken as a whole, reports: F measure grouped same-batch samples tightly together. Versus controls, multiple sclerosis patients showed significantly lower diversity (normalized Chao1). With TRBV5-6, TRBV5-1 and TRBV20-1 included, about five TRBV segments were more frequent in patients than in controls.

The CDR3 runs 16 residues. Germline V gives CDR1 LGHNA, CDR2 YSLEER. V lost 4 bases, J lost 5 bases, and 20 bases lay in between. Unique molecular identifiers were present in the TCR beta cDNA libraries. T cells, about 0.95 to 10 million of them, yielded roughly 470,000 cDNA molecules. One entry per CDR3 protein, called by TCRdb with MiXCR from the PCR reads. The table records roughly 700,000 distinct CDR3 sequences, roughly 30% of them present only once. To note about this clonotype: Its antigen is unidentified.

The TCR was taken from a girl aged 5-17 years with multiple sclerosis. The chain recombines TRBV4-3 with TRBJ2-5, with a possible D match to TRBD1 (6 bases). Sequencing input: blood. The DNA of the CDR3 is TGCGCCAGCAGCCCAGCTGCGACAGGAGTCCAGGAGACCCAGTACTTC. Protein sequence: CASSPAATGVQETQYF.